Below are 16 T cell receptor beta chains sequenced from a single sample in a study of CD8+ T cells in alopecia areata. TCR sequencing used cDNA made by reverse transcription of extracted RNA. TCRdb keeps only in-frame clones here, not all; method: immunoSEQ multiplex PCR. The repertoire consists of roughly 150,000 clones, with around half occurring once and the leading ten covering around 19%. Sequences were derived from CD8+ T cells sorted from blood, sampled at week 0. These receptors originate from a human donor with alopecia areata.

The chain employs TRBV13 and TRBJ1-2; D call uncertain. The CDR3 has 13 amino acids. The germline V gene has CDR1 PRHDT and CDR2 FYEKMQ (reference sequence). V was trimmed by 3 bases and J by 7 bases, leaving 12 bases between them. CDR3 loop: CASSLGVLSGYTF. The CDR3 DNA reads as TGTGCCAGCAGCTTGGGAGTTCTGTCTGGCTACACCTTC.

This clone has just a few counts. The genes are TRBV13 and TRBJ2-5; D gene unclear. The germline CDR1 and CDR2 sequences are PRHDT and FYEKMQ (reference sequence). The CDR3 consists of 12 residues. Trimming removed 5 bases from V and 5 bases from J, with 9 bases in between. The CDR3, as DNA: TGTGCCAGCAGCCTCATCGGGGAGACCCAGTACTTC. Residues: CASSLIGETQYF. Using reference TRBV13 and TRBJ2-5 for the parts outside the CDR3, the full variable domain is AAGVIQSPRHLIKEKRETATLKCYPIPRHDTVYWYQQGPGQDPQFLISFYEKMQSDKGSIPDRFSAQQFSDYHSELNMSSLELGDSALYFCASSLIGETQYFGPGTRLLVL.

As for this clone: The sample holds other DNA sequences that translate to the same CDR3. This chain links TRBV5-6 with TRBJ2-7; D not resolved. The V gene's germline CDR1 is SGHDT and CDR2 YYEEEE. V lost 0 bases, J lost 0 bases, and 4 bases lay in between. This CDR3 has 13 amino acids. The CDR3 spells CASSLGSSYEQYF. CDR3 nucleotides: TGTGCCAGCAGCTTGGGGAGCTCCTACGAGCAGTACTTC.

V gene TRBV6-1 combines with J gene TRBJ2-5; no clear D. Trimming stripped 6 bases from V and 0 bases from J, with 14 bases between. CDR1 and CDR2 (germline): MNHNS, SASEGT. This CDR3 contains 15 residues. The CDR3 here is CASSLTYRYQETQYF. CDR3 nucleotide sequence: TGTGCCAGCAGCCTGACATATAGGTACCAAGAGACCCAGTACTTC.

The CDR3 bases are TGTGCCTTGGACAGGGGGCTTTCTGGGGCCAACGTCCTGACTTTC. Translated: CALDRGLSGANVLTF. V and J are TRBV30 and TRBJ2-6; 11 bases match TRBD1. The CDR3 consists of 15 residues. CDR1 is GTSNPN, CDR2 SVGIG, per germline (reference sequence). V dropped 7 bases and J dropped 1; count of bases not matched to a gene: 3.

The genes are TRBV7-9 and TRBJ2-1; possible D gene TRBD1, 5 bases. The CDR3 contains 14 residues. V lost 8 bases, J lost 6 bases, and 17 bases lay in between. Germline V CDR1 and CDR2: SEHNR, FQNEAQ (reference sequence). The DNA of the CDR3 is TGTGCCAGCGTCGGACAAGAAACCCTCAATGAGCAGTTCTTC. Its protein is CASVGQETLNEQFF.

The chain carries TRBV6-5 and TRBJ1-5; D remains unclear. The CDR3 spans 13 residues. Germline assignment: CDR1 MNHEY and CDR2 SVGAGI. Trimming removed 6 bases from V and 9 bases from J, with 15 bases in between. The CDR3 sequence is CASRLGAAGPQHF. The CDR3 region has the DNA TGTGCCAGCAGGCTCGGCGCGGCGGGGCCCCAGCATTTT.

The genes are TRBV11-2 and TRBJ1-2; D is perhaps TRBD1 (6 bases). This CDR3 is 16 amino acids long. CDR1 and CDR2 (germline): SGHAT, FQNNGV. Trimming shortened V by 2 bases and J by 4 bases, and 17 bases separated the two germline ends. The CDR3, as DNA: TGTGCCAGCAGCTTAAGGGAGGGGGACTCCCGCTATGGCTACACCTTC. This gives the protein CASSLREGDSRYGYTF.

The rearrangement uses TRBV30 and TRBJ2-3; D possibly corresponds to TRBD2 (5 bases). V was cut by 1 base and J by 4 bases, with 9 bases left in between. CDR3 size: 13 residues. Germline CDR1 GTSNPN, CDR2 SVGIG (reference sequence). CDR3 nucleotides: TGTGCCTGGAGTGGAGGGAGTGCAGATACGCAGTATTTT. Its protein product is CAWSGGSADTQYF.

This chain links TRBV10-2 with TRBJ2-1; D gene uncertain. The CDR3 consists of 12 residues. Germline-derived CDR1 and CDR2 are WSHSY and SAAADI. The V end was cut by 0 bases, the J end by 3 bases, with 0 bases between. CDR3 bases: TGCGCCAGCAGTGAGTCCTACAATGAGCAGTTCTTC. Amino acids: CASSESYNEQFF.

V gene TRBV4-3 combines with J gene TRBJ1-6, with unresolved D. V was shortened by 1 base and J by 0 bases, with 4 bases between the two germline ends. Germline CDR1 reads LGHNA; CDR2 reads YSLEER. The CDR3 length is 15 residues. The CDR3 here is CASSQGSSYNSPLHF. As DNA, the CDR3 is TGCGCCAGCAGCCAAGGCAGCTCCTATAATTCACCCCTCCACTTT.

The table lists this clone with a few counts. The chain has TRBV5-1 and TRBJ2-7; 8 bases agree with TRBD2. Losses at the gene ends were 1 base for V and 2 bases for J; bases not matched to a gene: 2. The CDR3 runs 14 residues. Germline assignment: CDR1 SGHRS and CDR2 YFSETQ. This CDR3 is CASSLTAGAYEQYF. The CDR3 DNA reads TGCGCCAGCAGCTTGACAGCGGGGGCCTACGAGCAGTACTTC.

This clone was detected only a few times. CDR3 nucleotide sequence: TGCGCCAGCAGCTTGTCACAGTTGAACACTGAAGCTTTCTTT. Protein: CASSLSQLNTEAFF. The genes are TRBV5-1 and TRBJ1-1; D uncertain. The CDR3 has 14 residues. V was clipped by 1 base and J by 0 bases, with 7 bases between them. Germline V gives CDR1 SGHRS, CDR2 YFSETQ. The whole variable domain, remainder taken from reference TRBV5-1 and TRBJ1-1, is KAGVTQTPRYLIKTRGQQVTLSCSPISGHRSVSWYQQTPGQGLQFLFEYFSETQRNKGNFPGRFSGRQFSNSRSEMNVSTLELGDSALYLCASSLSQLNTEAFFGQGTRLTVV.

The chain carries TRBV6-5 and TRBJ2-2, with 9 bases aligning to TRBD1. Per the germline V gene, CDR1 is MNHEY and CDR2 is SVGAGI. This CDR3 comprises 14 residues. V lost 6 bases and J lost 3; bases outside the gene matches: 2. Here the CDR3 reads CASRWTGDTGELFF. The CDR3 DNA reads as TGTGCCAGCAGATGGACAGGGGACACCGGGGAGCTGTTTTTT.

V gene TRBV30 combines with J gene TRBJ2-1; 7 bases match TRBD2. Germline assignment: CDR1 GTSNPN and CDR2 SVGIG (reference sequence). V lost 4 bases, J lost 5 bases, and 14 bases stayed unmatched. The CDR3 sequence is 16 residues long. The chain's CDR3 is CAWTRRGGGRNNEQFF. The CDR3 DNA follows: TGTGCCTGGACCCGGCGTGGCGGGGGTCGTAACAATGAGCAGTTCTTC.

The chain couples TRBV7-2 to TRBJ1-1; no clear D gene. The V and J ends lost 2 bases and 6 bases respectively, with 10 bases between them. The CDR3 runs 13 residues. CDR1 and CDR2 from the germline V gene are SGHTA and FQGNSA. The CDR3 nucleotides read TGTGCCAGCAGCTTAAACGAGGGTCCTGAAGCTTTCTTT. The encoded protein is CASSLNEGPEAFF. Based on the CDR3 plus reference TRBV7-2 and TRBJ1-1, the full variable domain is GAGVSQSPSNKVTEKGKDVELRCDPISGHTALYWYRQSLGQGLEFLIYFQGNSAPDKSGLPSDRFSAERTGGSVSTLTIQRTQQEDSAVYLCASSLNEGPEAFFGQGTRLTVV.